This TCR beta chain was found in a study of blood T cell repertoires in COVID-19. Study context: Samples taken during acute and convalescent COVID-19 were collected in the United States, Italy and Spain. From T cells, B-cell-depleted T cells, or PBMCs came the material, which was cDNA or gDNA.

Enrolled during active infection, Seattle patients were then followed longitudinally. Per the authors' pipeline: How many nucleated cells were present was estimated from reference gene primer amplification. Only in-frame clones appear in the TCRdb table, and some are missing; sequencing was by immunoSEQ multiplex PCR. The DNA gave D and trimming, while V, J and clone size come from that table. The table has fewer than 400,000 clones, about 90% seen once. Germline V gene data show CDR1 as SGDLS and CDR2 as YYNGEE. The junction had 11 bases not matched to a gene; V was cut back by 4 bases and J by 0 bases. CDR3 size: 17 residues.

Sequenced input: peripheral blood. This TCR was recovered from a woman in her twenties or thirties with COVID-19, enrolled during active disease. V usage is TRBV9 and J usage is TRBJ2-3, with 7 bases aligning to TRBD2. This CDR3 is CASSRFGAGASTDTQYF. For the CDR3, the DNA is TGTGCCAGCAGCAGGTTCGGGGCGGGAGCTAGCACAGATACGCAGTATTTT.